One sample yielded the 19 T cell receptor beta chains listed below, sequenced in a study of CD4+ T cells in melanoma. Sequenced by immunoSEQ multiplex PCR; TCRdb stores in-frame clones only, minus some. The table shows roughly 150,000 clones, with roughly 91% occurring only once. Source of these receptors: a human donor with melanoma.

The chain couples TRBV7-8 to TRBJ2-7; D might be TRBD1 (6 bases). The CDR3 consists of 14 residues. V lost 5 bases, J lost 4 bases, and 15 bases lay in between. From germline, CDR1 is SGHVS and CDR2 FQNEAQ. The CDR3 here is CASSLTGSVYEQYF. The CDR3 nucleotides read TGTGCCAGCAGCCTGACAGGTTCAGTGTACGAGCAGTACTTC.

This chain links TRBV10-1 with TRBJ2-1, with D maybe TRBD2 (5 bases). V lost 0 bases, J lost 2 bases, and 17 bases lay in between. Germline CDR1 reads WNHNN; CDR2 reads SYGVQD (reference sequence). This CDR3 is 18 amino acids long. The CDR3 sequence: CASSESRWIPGTYNEQFF. CDR3 nucleotides: TGCGCCAGCAGTGAGTCCCGGTGGATACCGGGGACCTACAATGAGCAGTTCTTC.

In this sample, this clone turned up once. V usage is TRBV4-2 and J usage is TRBJ1-6; no reliable D call. This CDR3 region has 14 residues. Trimming pared 0 bases from V and 9 bases from J, leaving 9 bases between. Germline V gene lookup returns CDR1 LGHNA and CDR2 YNFKEQ. As DNA, the CDR3 is TGTGCCAGCAGCCAAGATCGGCCTATTTCACCCCTCCACTTT. As protein: CASSQDRPISPLHF.

The rearrangement uses TRBV9 and TRBJ2-2; 8 positions agree with TRBD2. The germline gives CDR1 SGDLS, CDR2 YYNGEE. The CDR3 covers 15 residues. Losses at the gene ends were 0 bases for V and 4 bases for J; bases not matched to a gene: 2. CDR3 nucleotides: TGTGCCAGCAGCGTAGGCGGGACTAGCACCGGGGAGCTGTTTTTT. It translates to CASSVGGTSTGELFF.

The chain carries TRBV12-2 and TRBJ2-5; the table's D call, TRBD2, has no DNA check behind it. TRBV12-2 is labeled a pseudogene. The CDR3 consists of 19 residues. The CDR3 region has the DNA TGTGCAAGTCGCTTACGATCGCGGGTAGCGGGGGCGTACCAAGAGACCCAGTACTTC. Translated, it gives CASRLRSRVAGAYQETQYF.

The gene calls are TRBV2 and TRBJ2-6, with 7 bases matching TRBD1. Germline V CDR1 and CDR2: SNHLY, FYNNEI. The trim removed 6 bases at V and 2 bases at J, leaving 13 bases unmatched. This CDR3 has 18 residues. For the CDR3, the DNA is TGTGCCAGCAGACCTTACGTCTCAGGGGGAGCTGGGGCCAACGTCCTGACTTTC. Amino acids: CASRPYVSGGAGANVLTF.

The table lists this clone with a count of one. CDR3 residues: CASSQTRSWRFPMNTEAFF. The DNA of the CDR3 is TGTGCCAGCAGCCAAACCCGTTCGTGGAGGTTCCCTATGAACACTGAAGCTTTCTTT. This rearrangement joins TRBV14 to TRBJ1-1; no reliable D call. CDR1 and CDR2 from the germline V gene are SGHDN and FVKESK. V gave up 2 bases and J gave up 0 bases, with 22 bases separating them. CDR3 length: 19 amino acids. The full variable domain, rest sourced from reference TRBV14 and TRBJ1-1, is EAGVTQFPSHSVIEKGQTVTLRCDPISGHDNLYWYRRVMGKEIKFLLHFVKESKQDESGMPNNRFLAERTGGTYSTLKVQPAELEDSGVYFCASSQTRSWRFPMNTEAFFGQGTRLTVV.

The J gene is TRBJ2-7, the V gene TRBV6-5; D unresolved. The CDR3 loop spans 16 amino acids. Trimming took 0 bases from V and 4 from J, leaving 16 bases between them. Germline CDR1 and CDR2: MNHEY and SVGAGI. CDR3: CASSYSDGDRSYEQYF. For the CDR3, the DNA is TGTGCCAGCAGTTACTCGGATGGGGATCGGAGTTACGAGCAGTACTTC.

This clone is a singleton in its sample. V and J are TRBV18 and TRBJ1-3; no reliable D call. Trimming shortened V by 2 bases and J by 0 bases, and 5 bases separated the two germline ends. The germline CDR1 and CDR2 sequences are KGHSH and LQKENI. The CDR3 has 14 amino acids. CDR3: CASSPGVSGNTIYF. The CDR3 bases are TGTGCCAGCTCACCAGGGGTCTCTGGAAACACCATATATTTT.

V is TRBV5-1 and J is TRBJ2-5; 7 bases align to TRBD1. V dropped 4 bases and J dropped 1; count of bases not matched to a gene: 4. Germline CDR1 SGHRS, CDR2 YFSETQ. The CDR3 sequence is 14 residues long. CDR3 residues: CASSTGTAQETQYF. CDR3 DNA: TGCGCCAGCAGCACCGGGACAGCCCAAGAGACCCAGTACTTC.

This clone has just one count. The CDR3 nucleotides read TGTGCCAGCAGCTCCGGACAGTACTACGAGCAGTACTTC. Residues: CASSSGQYYEQYF. This chain links TRBV11-2 with TRBJ2-7; tentative D call: TRBD1 (6 bases). V was cut by 4 bases and J by 3 bases, with 10 bases left in between. Germline V gene lookup returns CDR1 SGHAT and CDR2 FQNNGV. The CDR3 extends over 13 amino acids.

V usage is TRBV6-1 and J usage is TRBJ1-4; 9 bases are a match to TRBD1. CDR3 size: 11 residues. The germline gives CDR1 MNHNS, CDR2 SASEGT. J lost 12 bases, V lost 6 bases, and 2 bases had no gene match. CDR3 in amino acids: CASRRQGELFF. DNA of the CDR3: TGTGCCAGCAGGCGACAGGGGGAACTGTTTTTT.

This chain uses TRBV6-1 with TRBJ2-1, with D perhaps matching TRBD2 (6 bases). Germline values: CDR1 MNHNS, CDR2 SASEGT. Trimming left V 7 bases short and J 4 bases short, with 14 bases between. CDR3 size: 14 residues. This CDR3 reads CASKLGGAYNEQFF. The CDR3 coding sequence is TGTGCCAGCAAATTGGGCGGGGCATACAATGAGCAGTTCTTC.

V usage is TRBV6-6 and J usage is TRBJ1-1; D is ambiguous. CDR1 and CDR2 (germline): MNHNY, SVGAGI (reference sequence). The V and J ends lost 5 bases and 4 bases respectively, with 8 bases between them. This CDR3 is 12 amino acids long. CDR3 region: CASSPTPTEAFF. The CDR3 nucleotides are TGTGCCAGCAGTCCGACTCCCACTGAAGCTTTCTTT.

This sequence joins TRBV5-1 and TRBJ1-3; D may be TRBD1 (5 bases). The germline CDR1 and CDR2 sequences are SGHRS and YFSETQ. The CDR3 has 18 amino acids. The V end lost 0 bases, the J end lost 1 base, and 17 bases lay between the germline ends. The CDR3 region is CASSLAPGGAASGNTIYF. In DNA form, the CDR3 reads TGCGCCAGCAGCTTGGCCCCCGGCGGGGCGGCGTCTGGAAACACCATATATTTT. Based on the CDR3 plus reference TRBV5-1 and TRBJ1-3, the full variable domain is KAGVTQTPRYLIKTRGQQVTLSCSPISGHRSVSWYQQTPGQGLQFLFEYFSETQRNKGNFPGRFSGRQFSNSRSEMNVSTLELGDSALYLCASSLAPGGAASGNTIYFGEGSWLTVV.

The DNA for the CDR3 is TGTGCCTGGAGTGTTCTCTCCCTAGCGGGGGGGCCTAATGAGCAGTTCTTC. Encoded protein: CAWSVLSLAGGPNEQFF. This rearrangement joins TRBV30 to TRBJ2-1; 12 bases match TRBD2. The CDR3 has 17 residues. Germline V lookup: CDR1 GTSNPN, CDR2 SVGIG (reference sequence). The ends lost 0 bases at V and 7 bases at J; junction bases unmatched: 10.

V usage is TRBV10-2 and J usage is TRBJ1-2; D might be TRBD1 (5 bases). From germline, CDR1 is WSHSY and CDR2 SAAADI. The CDR3 runs 14 residues. V lost 0 bases, J lost 8 bases, and 13 bases lay in between. CDR3 nucleotide sequence: TGCGCCAGCAGTGAGTCGGTTGGGGGGATAGGCTACACCTTC. Translating gives CASSESVGGIGYTF.

The chain's CDR3 is CASSEPGRGATNEKLFF. DNA of the CDR3: TGTGCCAGCAGTGAACCAGGGAGGGGGGCAACTAATGAAAAACTGTTTTTT. The chain recombines TRBV6-1 with TRBJ1-4; D may be TRBD1 (6 bases). This CDR3 is built from 17 residues. Germline lookup yields CDR1 MNHNS and CDR2 SASEGT. Between the trimmed V and J ends, which lost 2 bases and 0 bases, there was a span of 13 bases.

This CDR3 is CASSLSGGANEQFF. The CDR3 DNA reads as TGTGCCAGCAGTCTCAGCGGGGGGGCCAATGAGCAGTTCTTC. This rearrangement joins TRBV2 to TRBJ2-1; 10 positions agree with TRBD2. This CDR3 spans 14 amino acids. Germline loops: CDR1 SNHLY, CDR2 FYNNEI. V was clipped by 5 bases and J by 6 bases; unmatched bases: 4.